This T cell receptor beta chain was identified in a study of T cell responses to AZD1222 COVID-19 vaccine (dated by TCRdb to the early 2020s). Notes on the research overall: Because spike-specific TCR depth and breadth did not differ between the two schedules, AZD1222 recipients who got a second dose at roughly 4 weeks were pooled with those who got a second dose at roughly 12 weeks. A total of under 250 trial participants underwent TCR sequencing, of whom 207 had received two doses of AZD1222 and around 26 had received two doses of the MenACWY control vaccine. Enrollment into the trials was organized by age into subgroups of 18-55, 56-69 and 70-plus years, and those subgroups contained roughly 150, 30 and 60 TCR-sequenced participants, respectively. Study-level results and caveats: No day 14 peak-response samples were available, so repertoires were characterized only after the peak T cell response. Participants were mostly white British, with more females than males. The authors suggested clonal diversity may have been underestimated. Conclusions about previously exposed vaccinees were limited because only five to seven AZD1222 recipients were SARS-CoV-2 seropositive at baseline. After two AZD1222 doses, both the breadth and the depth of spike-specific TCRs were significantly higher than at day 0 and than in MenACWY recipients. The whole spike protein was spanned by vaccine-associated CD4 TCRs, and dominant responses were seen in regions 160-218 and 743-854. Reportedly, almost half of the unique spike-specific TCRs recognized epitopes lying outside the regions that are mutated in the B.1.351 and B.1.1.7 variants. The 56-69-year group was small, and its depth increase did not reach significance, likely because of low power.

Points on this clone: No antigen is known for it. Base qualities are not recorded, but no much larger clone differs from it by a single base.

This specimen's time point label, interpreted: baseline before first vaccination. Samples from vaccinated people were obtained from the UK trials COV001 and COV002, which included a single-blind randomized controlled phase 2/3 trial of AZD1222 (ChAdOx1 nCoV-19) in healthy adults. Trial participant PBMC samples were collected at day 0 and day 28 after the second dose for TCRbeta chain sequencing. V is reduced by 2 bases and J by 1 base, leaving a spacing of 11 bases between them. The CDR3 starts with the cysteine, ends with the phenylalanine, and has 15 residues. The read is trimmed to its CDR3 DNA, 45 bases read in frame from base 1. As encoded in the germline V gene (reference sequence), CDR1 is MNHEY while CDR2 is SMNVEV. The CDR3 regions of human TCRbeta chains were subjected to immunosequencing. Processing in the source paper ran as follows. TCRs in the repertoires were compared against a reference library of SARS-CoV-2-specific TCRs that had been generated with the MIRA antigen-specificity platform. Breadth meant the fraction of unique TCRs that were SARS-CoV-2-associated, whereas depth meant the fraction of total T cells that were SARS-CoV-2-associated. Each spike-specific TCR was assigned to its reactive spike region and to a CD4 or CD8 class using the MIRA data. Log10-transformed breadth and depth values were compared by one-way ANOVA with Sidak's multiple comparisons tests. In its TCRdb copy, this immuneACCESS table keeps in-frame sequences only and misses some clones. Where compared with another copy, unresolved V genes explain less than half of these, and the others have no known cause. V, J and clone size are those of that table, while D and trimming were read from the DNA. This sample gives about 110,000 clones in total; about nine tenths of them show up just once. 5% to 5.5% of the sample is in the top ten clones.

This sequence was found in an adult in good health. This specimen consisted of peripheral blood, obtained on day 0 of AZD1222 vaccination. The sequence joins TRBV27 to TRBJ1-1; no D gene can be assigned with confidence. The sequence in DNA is TGTGCCAGCAGTTTAAACGGCCACCCGAACACTGAAGCTTTCTTT. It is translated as CASSLNGHPNTEAFF.